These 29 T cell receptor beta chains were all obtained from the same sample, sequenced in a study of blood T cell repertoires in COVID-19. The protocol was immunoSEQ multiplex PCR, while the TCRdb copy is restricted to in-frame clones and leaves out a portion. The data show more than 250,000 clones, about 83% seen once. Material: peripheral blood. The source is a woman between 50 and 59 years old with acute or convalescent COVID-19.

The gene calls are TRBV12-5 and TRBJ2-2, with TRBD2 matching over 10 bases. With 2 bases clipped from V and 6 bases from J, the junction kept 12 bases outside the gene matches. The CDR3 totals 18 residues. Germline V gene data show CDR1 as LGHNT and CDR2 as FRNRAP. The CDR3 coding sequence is TGTGCTAGTGGTTTGACCCCCGGGGAAGCGGGAGGGGCCGGGGAGCTGTTTTTT. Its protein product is CASGLTPGEAGGAGELFF.

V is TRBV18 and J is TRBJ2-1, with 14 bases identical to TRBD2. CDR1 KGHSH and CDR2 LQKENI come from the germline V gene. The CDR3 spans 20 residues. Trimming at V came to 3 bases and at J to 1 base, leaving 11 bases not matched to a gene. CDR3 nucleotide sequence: TGTGCCAGCTCACCCCCGACTAGCGGGAGGGCCGTTGGATCCTACAATGAGCAGTTCTTC. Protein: CASSPPTSGRAVGSYNEQFF.

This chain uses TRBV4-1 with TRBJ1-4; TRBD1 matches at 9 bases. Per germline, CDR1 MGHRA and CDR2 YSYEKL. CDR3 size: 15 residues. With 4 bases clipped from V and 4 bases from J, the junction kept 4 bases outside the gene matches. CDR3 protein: CASSLGDRDNEKLFF. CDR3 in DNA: TGCGCCAGCAGCCTAGGGGACAGGGATAATGAAAAACTGTTTTTT.

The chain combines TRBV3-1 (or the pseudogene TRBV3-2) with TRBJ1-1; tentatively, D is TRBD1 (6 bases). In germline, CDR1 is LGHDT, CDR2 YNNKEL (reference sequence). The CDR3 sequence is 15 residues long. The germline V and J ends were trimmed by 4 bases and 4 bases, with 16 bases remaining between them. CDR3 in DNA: TGTGCCAGCAGCCCCTTTACGGGGGGCTCCACTGAAGCTTTCTTT. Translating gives CASSPFTGGSTEAFF.

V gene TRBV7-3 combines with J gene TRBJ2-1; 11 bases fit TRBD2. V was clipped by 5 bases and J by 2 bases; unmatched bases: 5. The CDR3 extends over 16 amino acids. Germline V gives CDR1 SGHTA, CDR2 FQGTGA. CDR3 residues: CASSPPGLAAYNEQFF. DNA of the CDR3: TGTGCCAGCAGCCCGCCGGGACTAGCGGCCTACAATGAGCAGTTCTTC.

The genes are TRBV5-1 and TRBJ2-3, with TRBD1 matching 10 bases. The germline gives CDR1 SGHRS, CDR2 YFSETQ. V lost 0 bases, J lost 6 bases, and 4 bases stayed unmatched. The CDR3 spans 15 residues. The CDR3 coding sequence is TGCGCCAGCAGCTTGGGGACAGGGGGTGTCGATACGCAGTATTTT. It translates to CASSLGTGGVDTQYF. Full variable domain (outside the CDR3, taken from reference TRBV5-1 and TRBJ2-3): KAGVTQTPRYLIKTRGQQVTLSCSPISGHRSVSWYQQTPGQGLQFLFEYFSETQRNKGNFPGRFSGRQFSNSRSEMNVSTLELGDSALYLCASSLGTGGVDTQYFGPGTRLTVL.

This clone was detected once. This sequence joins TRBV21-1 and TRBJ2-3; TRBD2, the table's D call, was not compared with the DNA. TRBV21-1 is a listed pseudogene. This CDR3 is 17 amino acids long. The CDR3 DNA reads TGTGCCAGCAGCAAATTGATAGCGGGAGGGGGCACAGATACGCAGTATTTT. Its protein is CASSKLIAGGGTDTQYF.

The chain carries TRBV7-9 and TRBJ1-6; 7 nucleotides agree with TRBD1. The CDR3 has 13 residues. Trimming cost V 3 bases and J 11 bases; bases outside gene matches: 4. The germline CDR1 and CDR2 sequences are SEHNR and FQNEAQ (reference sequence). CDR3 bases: TGTGCCAGCAGCTTCGGACAGGAGACACCCCTCCACTTT. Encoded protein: CASSFGQETPLHF.

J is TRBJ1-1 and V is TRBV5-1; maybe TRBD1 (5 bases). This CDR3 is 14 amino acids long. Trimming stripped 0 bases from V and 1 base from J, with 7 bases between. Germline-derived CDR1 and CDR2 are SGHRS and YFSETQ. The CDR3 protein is CASSLARENTEAFF. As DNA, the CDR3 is TGCGCCAGCAGCTTGGCCAGGGAGAACACTGAAGCTTTCTTT.

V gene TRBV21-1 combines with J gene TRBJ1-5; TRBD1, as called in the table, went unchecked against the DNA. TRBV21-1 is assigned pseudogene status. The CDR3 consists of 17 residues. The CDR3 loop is CASSKGPSTGRVGPQHF. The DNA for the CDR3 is TGTGCCAGCAGCAAAGGCCCGTCCACAGGCCGCGTGGGGCCCCAGCATTTT.

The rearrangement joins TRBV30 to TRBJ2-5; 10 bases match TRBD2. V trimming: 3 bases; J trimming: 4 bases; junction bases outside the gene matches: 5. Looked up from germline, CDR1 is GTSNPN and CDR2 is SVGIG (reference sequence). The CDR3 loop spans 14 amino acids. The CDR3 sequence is CAWSLAGALETQYF. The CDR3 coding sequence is TGTGCCTGGAGCCTAGCGGGAGCTCTAGAGACCCAGTACTTC.

DNA for the CDR3: TGTGCCAGCAGCCAAGAGTGGCAGGGGGCGTTTGAGCAGTTCTTC. Its protein is CASSQEWQGAFEQFF. The chain couples TRBV3-1 (or the pseudogene TRBV3-2) to TRBJ2-1, with 8 bases fitting TRBD1. The CDR3 is 15 residues long. Germline V CDR1 and CDR2: LGHDT, YNNKEL (reference sequence). The V segment lost 0 bases and the J segment 9 bases; nucleotides outside the gene matches: 7.

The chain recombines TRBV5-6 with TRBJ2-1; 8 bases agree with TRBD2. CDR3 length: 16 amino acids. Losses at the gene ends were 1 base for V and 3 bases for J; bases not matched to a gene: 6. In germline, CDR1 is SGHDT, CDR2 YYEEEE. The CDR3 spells CASSLLSGGNYNEQFF. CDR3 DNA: TGTGCCAGCAGCTTGTTGAGCGGGGGCAACTACAATGAGCAGTTCTTC.

The CDR3 nucleotides read TGTGCCAGCAGCCCTAACTCGGACAGGGGAGTAGGCTACACCTTC. Translating it yields CASSPNSDRGVGYTF. The chain recombines TRBV3-1 (or the pseudogene TRBV3-2) with TRBJ1-2, with TRBD1 matching over 9 bases. CDR3 length: 15 amino acids. Germline lookup yields CDR1 LGHDT and CDR2 YNNKEL (reference sequence). V dropped 4 bases and J dropped 8; count of bases not matched to a gene: 11.

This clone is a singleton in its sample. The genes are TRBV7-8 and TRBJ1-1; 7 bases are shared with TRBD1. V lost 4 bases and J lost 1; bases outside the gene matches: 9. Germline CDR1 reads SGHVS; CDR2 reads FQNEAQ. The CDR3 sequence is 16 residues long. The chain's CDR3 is CASSSLTGPSNTEAFF. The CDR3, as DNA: TGTGCCAGCAGCTCCCTGACAGGGCCCTCGAACACTGAAGCTTTCTTT. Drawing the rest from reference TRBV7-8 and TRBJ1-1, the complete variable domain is GAGVSQSPRYKVAKRGQDVALRCDPISGHVSLFWYQQALGQGPEFLTYFQNEAQLDKSGLPSDRFFAERPEGSVSTLKIQRTQQEDSAVYLCASSSLTGPSNTEAFFGQGTRLTVV.

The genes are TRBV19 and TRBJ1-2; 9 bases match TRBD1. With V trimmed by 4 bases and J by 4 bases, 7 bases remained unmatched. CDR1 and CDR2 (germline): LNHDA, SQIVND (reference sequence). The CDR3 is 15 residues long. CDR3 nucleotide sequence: TGTGCCAGTAGTAGGGGGACAGGGTACGGCTATGGCTACACCTTC. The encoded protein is CASSRGTGYGYGYTF.

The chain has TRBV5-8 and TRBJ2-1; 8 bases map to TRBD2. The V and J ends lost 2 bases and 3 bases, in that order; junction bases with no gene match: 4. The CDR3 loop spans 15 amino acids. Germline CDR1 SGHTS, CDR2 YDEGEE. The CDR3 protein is CASSFRGGRYNEQFF. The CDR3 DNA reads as TGTGCCAGCAGCTTCCGGGGGGGCCGCTACAATGAGCAGTTCTTC.

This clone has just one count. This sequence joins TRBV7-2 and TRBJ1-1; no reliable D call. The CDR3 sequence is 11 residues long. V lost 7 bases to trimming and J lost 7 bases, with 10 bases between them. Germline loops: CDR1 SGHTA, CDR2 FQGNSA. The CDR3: CASTDELEAFF. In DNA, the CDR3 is TGTGCCAGCACCGATGAACTTGAAGCTTTCTTT.

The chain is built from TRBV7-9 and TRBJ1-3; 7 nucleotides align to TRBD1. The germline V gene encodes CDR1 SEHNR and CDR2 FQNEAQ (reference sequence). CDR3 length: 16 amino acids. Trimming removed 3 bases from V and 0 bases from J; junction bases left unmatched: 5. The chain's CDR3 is CASSFGQDISGNTIYF. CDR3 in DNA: TGTGCCAGCAGCTTCGGACAGGACATCTCTGGAAACACCATATATTTT.

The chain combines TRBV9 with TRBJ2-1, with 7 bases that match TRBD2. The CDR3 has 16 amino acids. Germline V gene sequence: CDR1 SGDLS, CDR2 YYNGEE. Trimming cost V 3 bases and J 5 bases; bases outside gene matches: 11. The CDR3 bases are TGTGCCAGCAGCGGACCTACTAGCGTACCCGACAATGAGCAGTTCTTC. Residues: CASSGPTSVPDNEQFF.

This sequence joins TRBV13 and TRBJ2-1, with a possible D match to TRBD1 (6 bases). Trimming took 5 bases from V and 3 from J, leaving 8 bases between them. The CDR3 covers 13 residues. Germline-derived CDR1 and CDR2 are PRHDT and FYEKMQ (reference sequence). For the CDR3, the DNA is TGTGCCAGCAGCGCGGACAGCTACAATGAGCAGTTCTTC. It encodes CASSADSYNEQFF. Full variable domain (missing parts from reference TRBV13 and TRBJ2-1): AAGVIQSPRHLIKEKRETATLKCYPIPRHDTVYWYQQGPGQDPQFLISFYEKMQSDKGSIPDRFSAQQFSDYHSELNMSSLELGDSALYFCASSADSYNEQFFGPGTRLTVL.

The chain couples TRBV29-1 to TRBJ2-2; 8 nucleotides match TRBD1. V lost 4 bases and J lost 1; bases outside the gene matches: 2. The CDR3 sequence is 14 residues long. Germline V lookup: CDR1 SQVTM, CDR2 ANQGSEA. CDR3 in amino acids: CSVGDRRNTGELFF. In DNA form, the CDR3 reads TGCAGCGTTGGGGACAGGAGGAACACCGGGGAGCTGTTTTTT.

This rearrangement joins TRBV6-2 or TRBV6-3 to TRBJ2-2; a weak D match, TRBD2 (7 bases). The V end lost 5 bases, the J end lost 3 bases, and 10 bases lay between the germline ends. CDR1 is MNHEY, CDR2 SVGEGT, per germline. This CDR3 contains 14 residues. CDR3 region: CASSGGGDTGELFF. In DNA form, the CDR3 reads TGTGCCAGCAGTGGAGGGGGGGACACCGGGGAGCTGTTTTTT.

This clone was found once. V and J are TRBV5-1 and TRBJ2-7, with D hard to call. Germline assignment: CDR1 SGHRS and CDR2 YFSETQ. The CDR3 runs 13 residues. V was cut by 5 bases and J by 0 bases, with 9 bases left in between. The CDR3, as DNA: TGCGCCAGCAGACCGGTGAGCTCCTACGAGCAGTACTTC. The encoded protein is CASRPVSSYEQYF.

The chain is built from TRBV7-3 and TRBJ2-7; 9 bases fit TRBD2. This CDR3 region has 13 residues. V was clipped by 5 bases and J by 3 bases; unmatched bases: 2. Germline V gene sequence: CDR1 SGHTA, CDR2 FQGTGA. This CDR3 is CASSLTSGYEQYF. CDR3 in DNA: TGTGCCAGCAGCCTGACTAGCGGCTACGAGCAGTACTTC.

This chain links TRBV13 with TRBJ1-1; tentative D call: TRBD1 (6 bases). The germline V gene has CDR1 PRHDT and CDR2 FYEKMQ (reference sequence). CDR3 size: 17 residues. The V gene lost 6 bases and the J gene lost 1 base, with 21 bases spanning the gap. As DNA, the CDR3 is TGTGCCAGCAGTGTTTACAGGGCGGAAAGACCGAACACTGAAGCTTTCTTT. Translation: CASSVYRAERPNTEAFF. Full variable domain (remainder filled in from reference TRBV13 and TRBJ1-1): AAGVIQSPRHLIKEKRETATLKCYPIPRHDTVYWYQQGPGQDPQFLISFYEKMQSDKGSIPDRFSAQQFSDYHSELNMSSLELGDSALYFCASSVYRAERPNTEAFFGQGTRLTVV.

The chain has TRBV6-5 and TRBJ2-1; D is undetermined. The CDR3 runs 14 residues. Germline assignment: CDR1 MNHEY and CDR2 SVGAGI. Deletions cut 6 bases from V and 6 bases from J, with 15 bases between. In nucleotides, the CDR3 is TGTGCCAGCAGAGCTACCGTCGCCCCCAATGAGCAGTTCTTC. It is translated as CASRATVAPNEQFF.

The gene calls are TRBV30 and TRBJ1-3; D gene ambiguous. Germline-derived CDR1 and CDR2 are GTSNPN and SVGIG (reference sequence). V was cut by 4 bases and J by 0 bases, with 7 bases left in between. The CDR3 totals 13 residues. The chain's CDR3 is CAWNEASGNTIYF. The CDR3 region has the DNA TGTGCCTGGAACGAGGCCTCTGGAAACACCATATATTTT.

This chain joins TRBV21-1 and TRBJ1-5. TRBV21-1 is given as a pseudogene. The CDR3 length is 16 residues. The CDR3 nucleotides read TGTGCCAGCAGCAAAAAGTTGGCAGCTAGGAATCAGCCCCAGCATTTT. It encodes CASSKKLAARNQPQHF.